This TCR beta chain was found in a study of blood T cell repertoires in COVID-19. Overall study context: PBMCs, B-cell-depleted T cells, or T cells provided the cDNA or gDNA that made up the material.

The CDR3 has 15 residues. Germline-derived CDR1 and CDR2 are MRHNA and SNTAGT. V shed 2 bases and J 1 base; nucleotides not matched to a gene: 3. Of note for this clone: Other DNA sequences within the sample encode an identical CDR3.

The protocol was immunoSEQ multiplex PCR, while the TCRdb copy is restricted to in-frame clones and leaves out a portion. The top ten hold approximately 6.5% of the sample, which has 200,000 or so clones, 80% to 85% seen once. The receptor comes from a woman in her 40s with acute or convalescent COVID-19. The chain is built from TRBV6-4 and TRBJ2-3; TRBD2 matches 7 bases. Sequencing was carried out using peripheral blood. The CDR3 loop reads CASSDVAGGTDTQYF. The CDR3 DNA sequence: TGTGCCAGCAGTGACGTTGCGGGGGGCACAGATACGCAGTATTTT.